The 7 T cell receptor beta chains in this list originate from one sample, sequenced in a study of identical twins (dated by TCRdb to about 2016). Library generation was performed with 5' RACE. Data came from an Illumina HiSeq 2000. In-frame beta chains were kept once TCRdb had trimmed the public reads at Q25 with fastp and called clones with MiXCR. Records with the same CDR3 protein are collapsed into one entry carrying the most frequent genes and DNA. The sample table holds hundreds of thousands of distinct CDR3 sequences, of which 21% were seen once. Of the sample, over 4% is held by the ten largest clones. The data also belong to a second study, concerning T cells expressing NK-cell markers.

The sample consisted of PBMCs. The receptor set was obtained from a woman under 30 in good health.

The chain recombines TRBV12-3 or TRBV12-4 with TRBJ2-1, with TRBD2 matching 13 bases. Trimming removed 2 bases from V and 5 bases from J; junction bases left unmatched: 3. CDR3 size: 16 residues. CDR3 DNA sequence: TGTGCCAGCAGTTTATCGGGACTAGCGGGAAACAATGAGCAGTTCTTC. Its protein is CASSLSGLAGNNEQFF.

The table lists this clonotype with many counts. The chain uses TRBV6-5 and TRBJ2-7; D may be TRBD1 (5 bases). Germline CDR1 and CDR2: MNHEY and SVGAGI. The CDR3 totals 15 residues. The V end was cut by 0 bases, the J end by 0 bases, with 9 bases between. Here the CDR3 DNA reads TGTGCCAGCAGTTACTCGTATAGGGGCTCCTACGAGCAGTACTTC. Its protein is CASSYSYRGSYEQYF.

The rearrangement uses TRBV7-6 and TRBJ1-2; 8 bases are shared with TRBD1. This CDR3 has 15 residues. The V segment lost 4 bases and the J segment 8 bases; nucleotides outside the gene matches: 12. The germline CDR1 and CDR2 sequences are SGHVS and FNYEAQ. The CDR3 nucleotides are TGTGCCAGCAGCTCGTTGCGTGCAGGGGGCACGGGCTACACCTTC. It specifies CASSSLRAGGTGYTF. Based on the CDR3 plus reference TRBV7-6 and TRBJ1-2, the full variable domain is GAGVSQSPRYKVTKRGQDVALRCDPISGHVSLYWYRQALGQGPEFLTYFNYEAQQDKSGLPNDRFSAERPEGSISTLTIQRTEQRDSAMYRCASSSLRAGGTGYTFGSGTRLTVV.

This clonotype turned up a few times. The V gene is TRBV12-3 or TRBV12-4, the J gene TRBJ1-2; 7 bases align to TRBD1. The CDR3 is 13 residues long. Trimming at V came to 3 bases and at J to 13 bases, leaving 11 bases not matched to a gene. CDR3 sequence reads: CASSFGTAPRGTF. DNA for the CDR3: TGTGCCAGCAGTTTCGGGACAGCTCCTCGCGGCACCTTC.

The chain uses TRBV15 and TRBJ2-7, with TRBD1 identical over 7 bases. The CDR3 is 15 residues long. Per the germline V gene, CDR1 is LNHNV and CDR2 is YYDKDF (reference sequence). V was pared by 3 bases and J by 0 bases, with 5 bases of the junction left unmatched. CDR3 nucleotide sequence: TGTGCCACCAGCAGCGGAAGGGGGCACTCCTACGAGCAGTACTTC. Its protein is CATSSGRGHSYEQYF.

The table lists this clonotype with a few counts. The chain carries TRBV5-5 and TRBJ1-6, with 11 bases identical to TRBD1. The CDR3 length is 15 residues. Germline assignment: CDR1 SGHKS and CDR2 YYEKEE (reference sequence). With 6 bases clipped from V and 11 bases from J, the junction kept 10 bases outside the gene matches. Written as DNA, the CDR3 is TGTGCCAGCACCTATAGGACAGGGGGCTCGACACCCCTCCACTTT. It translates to CASTYRTGGSTPLHF. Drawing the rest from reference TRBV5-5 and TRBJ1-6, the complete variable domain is DAGVTQSPTHLIKTRGQQVTLRCSPISGHKSVSWYQQVLGQGPQFIFQYYEKEERGRGNFPDRFSARQFPNYSSELNVNALLLGDSALYLCASTYRTGGSTPLHFGNGTRLTVT.

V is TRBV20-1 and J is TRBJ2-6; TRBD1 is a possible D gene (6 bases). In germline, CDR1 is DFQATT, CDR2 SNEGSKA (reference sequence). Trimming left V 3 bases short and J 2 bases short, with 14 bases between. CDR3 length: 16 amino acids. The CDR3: CSASQWGPTGANVLTF. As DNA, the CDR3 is TGCAGTGCTAGTCAATGGGGGCCCACTGGGGCCAACGTCCTGACTTTC.